A single sample gave rise to the 28 T cell receptor beta chains below, sequenced in a study of post-analysis software for immune sequencing data. Unique molecular identifiers were present in the TCR beta cDNA libraries. MiXCR was run by TCRdb on the PCR reads, yielding one entry per CDR3 protein. The sample records almost 700,000 distinct CDR3 sequences, 55% to 60% being singletons. The study's findings and limits: Relative to controls, patients had 4 or 5 TRBV segments at higher frequency, with TRBV5-6, TRBV5-1 and TRBV20-1 among these.

The antigens of these receptors remain unknown. Sample: blood. The origin of the receptors is a girl aged 2 to 9 with multiple sclerosis.

The chain has TRBV7-9 and TRBJ1-2, with 8 bases identical to TRBD1. Unmatched junction bases numbered 9, after V lost 6 bases and J lost 6 bases. The germline V gene encodes CDR1 SEHNR and CDR2 FQNEAQ (reference sequence). This CDR3 has 14 residues. CDR3 sequence reads: CASSFAGGKDGYTF. In DNA, the CDR3 is TGTGCCAGCAGTTTCGCAGGGGGCAAAGATGGCTACACCTTC.

This clonotype turned up a few times. V gene TRBV29-1 combines with J gene TRBJ2-7, with 7 bases matching TRBD1. Unmatched junction bases numbered 6, after V lost 1 base and J lost 3 bases. Germline V gene sequence: CDR1 SQVTM, CDR2 ANQGSEA. The length of the CDR3 is 14 residues. CDR3: CSVEGEWDSYEQYF. Here the CDR3 DNA reads TGCAGCGTTGAAGGGGAATGGGACAGCTACGAGCAGTACTTC.

The chain uses TRBV11-2 and TRBJ2-3; D is perhaps TRBD1 (6 bases). The V end was cut by 5 bases, the J end by 0 bases, with 15 bases between. The CDR3 loop spans 16 amino acids. The germline V gene has CDR1 SGHAT and CDR2 FQNNGV. CDR3 sequence (DNA): TGTGCCAGCAGCGGCCGGACAGTCTCTAGCACAGATACGCAGTATTTT. Protein product: CASSGRTVSSTDTQYF.

V usage is TRBV30 and J usage is TRBJ1-2, with no clear D. Deletions cut 6 bases from V and 4 bases from J, with 15 bases between. CDR1 is GTSNPN, CDR2 SVGIG, per germline (reference sequence). The CDR3 has 13 amino acids. This CDR3 is CACQDLSLYGYTF. CDR3 nucleotide sequence: TGTGCCTGCCAGGACTTATCCCTCTATGGCTACACCTTC.

The chain uses TRBV4-1 and TRBJ2-1, with TRBD2 matching 10 bases. The CDR3 consists of 17 residues. CDR1 and CDR2 (germline): MGHRA, YSYEKL. V lost 4 bases and J lost 1; bases outside the gene matches: 7. The DNA for the CDR3 is TGCGCCAGCAGCCGCGTAGCGGGAGGCGATTCCTACAATGAGCAGTTCTTC. Protein product: CASSRVAGGDSYNEQFF.

This clonotype was found a few times. The chain links TRBV29-1 to TRBJ2-7, with D possibly TRBD1 on 6 matching bases. The CDR3 totals 12 residues. V gave up 6 bases and J gave up 0 bases, with 9 bases separating them. Germline CDR1 SQVTM, CDR2 ANQGSEA. The chain's CDR3 is CSVIRGSYEQYF. DNA for the CDR3: TGCAGCGTCATCAGGGGCTCCTACGAGCAGTACTTC.

This chain's CDR3 is CSARADRGQGTQYF. CDR3 DNA: TGCAGTGCTAGAGCGGACAGGGGGCAGGGGACCCAGTACTTC. The chain has TRBV20-1 and TRBJ2-5; 11 bases are shared with TRBD1. J lost 7 bases, V lost 1 base, and 5 bases had no gene match. CDR1 and CDR2 (germline): DFQATT, SNEGSKA (reference sequence). The CDR3 totals 14 residues.

This clonotype came up a few times. V gene TRBV3-1 combines with J gene TRBJ1-2, with 10 bases identical to TRBD1. The germline CDR1 and CDR2 sequences are LGHDT and YNNKEL (reference sequence). J was trimmed by 4 bases and V by 6 bases; bases with no gene match: 5. The CDR3 has 14 residues. The CDR3 region is CASSQGQGSYGYTF. In DNA form, the CDR3 reads TGTGCCAGCAGTCAGGGACAGGGGTCCTATGGCTACACCTTC.

CDR3 protein: CASSGGQGSSYEQYF. DNA of the CDR3: TGCGCCAGCAGCGGGGGACAGGGGAGCTCCTACGAGCAGTACTTC. The rearrangement uses TRBV5-1 and TRBJ2-7; 10 bases are a match to TRBD1. The V segment lost 4 bases and the J segment 0 bases; nucleotides outside the gene matches: 4. CDR1 is SGHRS and CDR2 is YFSETQ in the germline V gene. The CDR3 has 15 residues.

V and J are TRBV7-2 and TRBJ2-3; D possibly matches TRBD1 or TRBD2 (6 bases each). This CDR3 is 15 amino acids long. Trimming took 1 base from V and 5 from J, leaving 13 bases between them. Germline values: CDR1 SGHTA, CDR2 FQGNSA. CDR3 DNA: TGTGCCAGCAGCTTAGGTACGGGGGCAGGAGATACGCAGTATTTT. Translation gives CASSLGTGAGDTQYF.

This clonotype appeared a few times. CDR3 region: CSVPVAGDRDTQYF. The CDR3 DNA follows: TGCAGTGTTCCAGTAGCGGGAGATCGGGATACGCAGTATTTT. V gene TRBV20-1 combines with J gene TRBJ2-3; 9 nucleotides match TRBD2. V was clipped by 7 bases and J by 6 bases; unmatched bases: 11. The CDR3 length is 14 residues. The germline V gene encodes CDR1 DFQATT and CDR2 SNEGSKA (reference sequence).

This rearrangement joins TRBV29-1 to TRBJ2-6, with D unresolved. Germline-derived CDR1 and CDR2 are SQVTM and ANQGSEA. The CDR3 length is 13 residues. This CDR3 is CGTWGSGANVLTF. As DNA, the CDR3 is TGCGGCACGTGGGGCTCTGGGGCCAACGTCCTGACTTTC.

This clonotype was detected only a few times. This chain links TRBV7-9 with TRBJ2-1, with unresolved D. The V end lost 1 base, the J end lost 8 bases, and 15 bases lay between the germline ends. The germline V gene has CDR1 SEHNR and CDR2 FQNEAQ (reference sequence). CDR3 size: 15 residues. This CDR3 is CASSLGAQGLDEQFF. Written as DNA, the CDR3 is TGTGCCAGCAGCTTAGGGGCCCAAGGGTTGGATGAGCAGTTCTTC.

The V and J genes are TRBV18 and TRBJ2-3; 7 bases line up with TRBD1. This CDR3 region has 15 residues. With 3 bases clipped from V and 1 base from J, the junction kept 4 bases outside the gene matches. The germline V gene encodes CDR1 KGHSH and CDR2 LQKENI. The CDR3 sequence: CASSPTGPGTDTQYF. CDR3 nucleotide sequence: TGTGCCAGCTCACCGACAGGGCCAGGCACAGATACGCAGTATTTT.

In its sample, this clonotype was seen a few times. The chain recombines TRBV4-3 with TRBJ2-3; possible D gene TRBD2, 6 bases. CDR3 length equals 17 residues. V gave up 0 bases and J gave up 4 bases, with 17 bases separating them. Germline V CDR1 and CDR2: LGHNA, YSLEER. The CDR3 DNA sequence: TGCGCCAGCAGCCAAGACCTGGACTACGTGGTTCCAGATACGCAGTATTTT. It is translated as CASSQDLDYVVPDTQYF.

Notes on this clonotype: Germline and junction disagree at one end, which may indicate a read error. V and J are TRBV10-3 and TRBJ2-2; no clear D. The CDR3 contains 14 residues. Germline lookup yields CDR1 ENHRY and CDR2 SYGVKD. Here the CDR3 reads CAIRESTDAGELFF. In DNA, the CDR3 is TGTGCCATCAGGGAGTCGACGGACGCCGGGGAGCTGTTTTTT.

This chain connects TRBV7-9 to TRBJ1-5, with D maybe TRBD1 (5 bases). Germline CDR1 is SEHNR and CDR2 is FQNEAQ (reference sequence). The length of the CDR3 is 13 residues. V lost 5 bases and J lost 4, with 9 bases in between. CDR3 sequence: CASSDGGNQPQHF. The CDR3 region has the DNA TGTGCCAGCAGCGATGGGGGAAATCAGCCCCAGCATTTT.

J is TRBJ2-1 and V is TRBV27, with D perhaps given as TRBD1 or TRBD2 (5 bases each). This CDR3 region has 13 residues. Per germline, CDR1 MNHEY and CDR2 SMNVEV (reference sequence). The V end was cut by 3 bases, the J end by 10 bases, with 13 bases between. The CDR3 nucleotides are TGTGCCAGCAGTTTCCCCCCGGGGCAAGAGCAGTTCTTC. As protein: CASSFPPGQEQFF.

This clonotype turned up a few times. At one of its ends the junction is not consistent with the germline gene, which may arise from a read error. The V gene is TRBV11-2, the J gene TRBJ2-7, with D perhaps TRBD1 (6 bases). The CDR3 sequence is 16 residues long. Germline V gene data show CDR1 as SGHAT and CDR2 as FQNNGV. The CDR3 region is CANSLTPGHLPYEQYF. For the CDR3, the DNA is TGTGCCAACAGCTTAACTCCGGGACACCTCCCCTACGAGCAGTACTTC.

The sample holds a few counts of this clonotype. This rearrangement joins TRBV7-9 to TRBJ1-5, with 8 bases matching TRBD1. Germline V CDR1 and CDR2: SEHNR, FQNEAQ (reference sequence). V lost 6 bases, J lost 5 bases, and 6 bases stayed unmatched. This CDR3 is 14 amino acids long. The chain's CDR3 is CASSGIQGDQPQHF. CDR3 in DNA: TGTGCCAGCAGTGGGATACAGGGGGATCAGCCCCAGCATTTT.

This clonotype was observed a handful of times. The chain uses TRBV12-3 or TRBV12-4 and TRBJ2-7, with 7 bases identical to TRBD1. CDR3 size: 14 residues. The trim removed 6 bases at V and 6 bases at J, leaving 11 bases unmatched. The DNA for the CDR3 is TGTGCCAGCAGAGTTGGTCAGGGGGTAGGCGAGCAGTACTTC. Its translation is CASRVGQGVGEQYF.

V is TRBV5-1 and J is TRBJ1-1; tentative D call: TRBD1 (5 bases). Trimming took 0 bases from V and 7 from J, leaving 13 bases between them. This CDR3 contains 14 residues. Germline values: CDR1 SGHRS, CDR2 YFSETQ. The CDR3 loop reads CASSLDVQDLEAFF. The CDR3, as DNA: TGCGCCAGCAGCTTGGATGTACAGGACCTTGAAGCTTTCTTT.

This chain joins TRBV11-2 and TRBJ2-3; 13 bases are shared with TRBD2. The CDR3 consists of 17 residues. Germline CDR1 reads SGHAT; CDR2 reads FQNNGV. The ends lost 7 bases at V and 6 bases at J; junction bases unmatched: 13. As DNA, the CDR3 is TGTGCCAGCATCGATAGACCGGGACTAGCGGGGAAGGATACGCAGTATTTT. Translation: CASIDRPGLAGKDTQYF.

This clonotype came up a few times. The chain uses TRBV29-1 and TRBJ2-3, with D possibly matching TRBD2 (5 bases). The CDR3 runs to 16 residues. The V end lost 5 bases, the J end lost 0 bases, and 18 bases lay between the germline ends. CDR1 is SQVTM, CDR2 ANQGSEA, per germline. CDR3 DNA sequence: TGCAGCGTTCCTTTGCGGGCCTGTGAGAGCACAGATACGCAGTATTTT. Translation gives CSVPLRACESTDTQYF.

This clonotype was seen a handful of times. Since a much larger clone is just one base distant, this may be a read error. The V and J genes are TRBV12-3 or TRBV12-4 and TRBJ2-1, with TRBD1 matching over 9 bases. CDR3 length: 16 residues. CDR3 DNA: TGTGCCAGCAGAGGGAGAACAGGGGGCTCCTACAATGTGCAGTTCTTC. Translation gives CASRGRTGGSYNVQFF.

The chain is built from TRBV6-2 or TRBV6-3 and TRBJ2-1; 9 nucleotides align to TRBD2. CDR1 and CDR2 from the germline V gene are MNHEY and SVGEGT. Losses at the gene ends were 6 bases for V and 7 bases for J; bases not matched to a gene: 10. The CDR3 is made up of 15 amino acids. CDR3 bases: TGTGCCAGCAGCCACGCGGGGGGGACGGGAAATGAGCAGTTCTTC. This codes for CASSHAGGTGNEQFF.

This clonotype appeared a few times. The CDR3 here is CAISGAPGSRETQYF. DNA for the CDR3: TGTGCCATCAGTGGGGCGCCGGGGTCACGGGAGACCCAGTACTTC. The chain links TRBV10-3 to TRBJ2-5; a weak D match, TRBD2 (5 bases). CDR3 size: 15 residues. The ends were cut back, 4 bases at V and 5 bases at J, with 17 bases in the middle. The germline gives CDR1 ENHRY, CDR2 SYGVKD.

This clonotype was seen more than once but under ten times. The chain links TRBV7-9 to TRBJ2-3, with TRBD2 as a possible D gene (5 bases). From germline, CDR1 is SEHNR and CDR2 FQNEAQ (reference sequence). The CDR3 runs to 12 residues. Trimming stripped 2 bases from V and 14 bases from J, with 14 bases between. The CDR3 sequence is CASSLPEVRWYF. CDR3 sequence (DNA): TGTGCCAGCAGCTTACCGGAGGTTCGGTGGTATTTT.